Listed below are T cell receptor beta chains from one sample, sequenced in a study of T-cell reconstitution after alpha-beta-depleted transplantation in children. TCRdb independently ran MiXCR on the PCR reads; one entry per CDR3 protein. Of around 270,000 distinct CDR3 sequences detected, 10% appear once; the ten largest clones hold around 7.6%. The specimen was PBMCs, collected before TCRalphabeta/CD19-depleted stem cell transplant. These receptors all come from a boy under two years old with acute myeloid leukemia, due to receive a stem cell transplant. Each CDR3 is given with its conserved first and last residue. D genes are given only for firm matches. Expanded clones are given a class, and other clones once, few, many or no size at all.

>many|TRBJ2-7|-|TRBV29-1
TGCAGCGTTATCAGGGAATACGAGCAGTACTTC
CSVIREYEQYF
>few|TRBJ2-1|-|TRBV7-9
TGTGCCAGCAGCTTAGGGGGGGAGAGGTCCTACAATGAGCAGTTCTTC
CASSLGGERSYNEQFF
>many|TRBJ2-3|-|TRBV4-2
TGTGCCAGCAGCCAACCGGATCTCACAGATACGCAGTATTTT
CASSQPDLTDTQYF
>many|TRBJ1-2|TRBD1|TRBV6-5
TGTGCCAGCAGTCTACAGGGGGGGGATGGCTACACCTTC
CASSLQGGDGYTF
>-|TRBJ2-1|-|TRBV7-2
TGTGCCAGCAGCCCGAAGGCCTCCTACAATGAGCAGTTCTTC
CASSPKASYNEQFF
>many|TRBJ2-1|TRBD1|TRBV19
TGTGCCAGTAGCCCAGGGGGAATATCCTACAATGAGCAGTTCTTC
CASSPGGISYNEQFF
>many|TRBJ2-3|-|TRBV2
TGTGCCAGCAGAGAGCCTGGGGGCAGGGGCACAGATACGCAGTATTTT
CASREPGGRGTDTQYF
>many|TRBJ2-7|-|TRBV5-6
TGTGCCAGCAGCTTGGTAGGACAGAGCTCCTACGAGCAGTACTTC
CASSLVGQSSYEQYF
>many|TRBJ2-3|TRBD2|TRBV5-4
TGTGCCAGCAGCTTGAAGCGGGAGAGGGGCACAGATACGCAGTATTTT
CASSLKRERGTDTQYF
>many|TRBJ2-1|TRBD2|TRBV4-3
TGCGCCAGCAGCCAAGAGCGCGGGAGGGCCTACAATGAGCAGTTCTTC
CASSQERGRAYNEQFF
>many|TRBJ2-2|-|TRBV19
TGTGCCAGTAGTATAAACAGGAACACCGGGGAGCTGTTTTTT
CASSINRNTGELFF
>-|TRBJ1-1|TRBD1|TRBV28
TGTGCCAGCAGTTTATCGGGACAGGCGGAAGCTTTCTTT
CASSLSGQAEAFF
>many|TRBJ2-1|-|TRBV7-9
TGTGCCAGCAGCTTAGTAGGGGGACAGCAGTTCTTC
CASSLVGGQQFF
>many|TRBJ2-7|-|TRBV4-3
TGCGCCAGCAGCCAAGTTCCCGGCCTCAGGGGCGAGCAGTACTTC
CASSQVPGLRGEQYF
>many|TRBJ2-7|-|TRBV5-1
TGCGCCAGCAGCTGGTTAGGGGCGGCCGAGCAGTACTTC
CASSWLGAAEQYF
>many|TRBJ2-6|-|TRBV5-1
TGCGCCAGCAGCTTGGACGGAGGCCCTGGGGCCAACGTCCTGACTTTC
CASSLDGGPGANVLTF
>many|TRBJ2-3|-|TRBV5-1
TGCGCCAGCAGCTTGGCCCACGGGTCGCGCACAGATACGCAGTATTTT
CASSLAHGSRTDTQYF
>many|TRBJ2-1|-|TRBV12-3/TRBV12-4
TGTGCCAGCAGTCTCCGACAGGTCTACAATGAGCAGTTCTTC
CASSLRQVYNEQFF
>many|TRBJ2-2|TRBD2|TRBV20-1
TGCAGTGCTAGAGATGCGACTAGCGGGAGGGCATCCGGGGAGCTGTTTTTT
CSARDATSGRASGELFF
>many|TRBJ2-7|TRBD1|TRBV27
TGTGCCAGCAGTCAGACAGGGGTCCCCTACGAGCAGTACTTC
CASSQTGVPYEQYF
>few|TRBJ2-7|TRBD1|TRBV7-3
TGTGCCAGCAGCCCGACTGGACAGGGTCTGGACGAGCAGTACTTC
CASSPTGQGLDEQYF
>many|TRBJ2-2|-|TRBV12-3/TRBV12-4
TGTGCCAGCAGCCCAGGACTATTGAACACCGGGGAGCTGTTTTTT
CASSPGLLNTGELFF
>-|TRBJ2-5|TRBD2|TRBV25-1
TGTGCCAGCAGTCCCCGGGGGGGGGGGCTGGAGACCCAGTACTTC
CASSPRGGGLETQYF
>many|TRBJ2-1|TRBD2|TRBV29-1
TGCAGCGTTAGAGGGGAGGGCTCCTACAATGAGCAGTTCTTC
CSVRGEGSYNEQFF
>many|TRBJ2-2|TRBD1|TRBV6-2/TRBV6-3
TGTGCCAGCAGTTACTCGGTCCCGTCCCTCCGGGACAGGGGGCTCTCCGGGGAGCTGTTTTTT
CASSYSVPSLRDRGLSGELFF
>many|TRBJ2-2|-|TRBV24-1
TGTGCCACCAGTGACCAACAGGGAATCCGCACCGGGGAGCTGTTTTTT
CATSDQQGIRTGELFF